One and the same sample provided the 25 T cell receptor beta chains below, sequenced in a study of T cell responses to AZD1222 COVID-19 vaccine. The assay was immunoSEQ multiplex PCR, and TCRdb's table has in-frame clones only and misses some. There are over 50,000 clones in the sample; 84% occur only once, and about 7% lies in the top ten. Sequences were derived from peripheral blood, sampled on day 0 of AZD1222 vaccination. These receptors all come from an adult in good health.

The rearrangement links TRBV19 to TRBJ1-5; 8 bases are shared with TRBD1. This CDR3 comprises 15 residues. Germline values: CDR1 LNHDA, CDR2 SQIVND (reference sequence). V shed 8 bases, J shed 7 bases, and the junction held 13 bases outside the gene matches. The CDR3 DNA is TGTGCCAGTTGGCCCAGGGGGCGATCGGGACAGCCCCAGCATTTT. Translation: CASWPRGRSGQPQHF.

V usage is TRBV5-1 and J usage is TRBJ1-3; D gene uncertain. The V gene's germline CDR1 is SGHRS and CDR2 YFSETQ. Deletions cut 0 bases from V and 4 bases from J, with 8 bases between. The CDR3 covers 14 residues. The CDR3 is CASSLGAEGNTIYF. For the CDR3, the DNA is TGCGCCAGCAGCTTGGGGGCGGAGGGAAACACCATATATTTT. Full variable domain (missing parts from reference TRBV5-1 and TRBJ1-3): KAGVTQTPRYLIKTRGQQVTLSCSPISGHRSVSWYQQTPGQGLQFLFEYFSETQRNKGNFPGRFSGRQFSNSRSEMNVSTLELGDSALYLCASSLGAEGNTIYFGEGSWLTVV.

The V gene is TRBV4-3, the J gene TRBJ2-7; 7 nucleotides match TRBD2. This CDR3 comprises 14 residues. The V gene end was trimmed by 0 bases and the J gene end by 2 bases; junction bases not matched to a gene: 1. Per germline, CDR1 LGHNA and CDR2 YSLEER. In nucleotides, the CDR3 is TGCGCCAGCAGCCAAGATGGGGGGGCCTACGAGCAGTACTTC. Translating gives CASSQDGGAYEQYF.

The chain has TRBV19 and TRBJ1-5, with 7 bases lining up with TRBD1. Germline lookup yields CDR1 LNHDA and CDR2 SQIVND (reference sequence). The V gene end was trimmed by 8 bases and the J gene end by 3 bases; junction bases not matched to a gene: 4. CDR3 length: 13 residues. The chain's CDR3 is CASDRDTNQPQHF. In DNA, the CDR3 is TGTGCCAGTGACAGGGACACCAATCAGCCCCAGCATTTT.

This clone was seen only once. This rearrangement joins TRBV7-2 to TRBJ1-6, with D possibly matching TRBD1 (5 bases). This CDR3 has 16 residues. Germline V lookup: CDR1 SGHTA, CDR2 FQGNSA. The V gene lost 5 bases and the J gene lost 2 bases, with 13 bases spanning the gap. Here the CDR3 DNA reads TGTGCCAGCAGCCTAGTCGGGGGAACCTATAATTCACCCCTCCACTTT. It encodes CASSLVGGTYNSPLHF.

The J gene is TRBJ2-3, the V gene TRBV29-1, with D uncertain. CDR3 length equals 14 residues. Germline V gene data show CDR1 as SQVTM and CDR2 as ANQGSEA. The V and J ends lost 2 bases and 1 base respectively, with 10 bases between them. The CDR3 sequence is CSVENEARTDTQYF. In nucleotides, the CDR3 is TGCAGCGTTGAAAATGAAGCACGCACAGATACGCAGTATTTT.

The J gene is TRBJ1-3, the V gene TRBV10-3, with no clear D. The CDR3 is 14 amino acids. Trimming removed 2 bases from V and 0 bases from J, with 5 bases in between. Germline CDR1 reads ENHRY; CDR2 reads SYGVKD. The CDR3: CAISEAPSGNTIYF. CDR3 nucleotides: TGTGCCATCAGTGAGGCTCCCTCTGGAAACACCATATATTTT.

V gene TRBV14 combines with J gene TRBJ1-2; D uncertain. The CDR3 length is 15 residues. CDR1 SGHDN and CDR2 FVKESK come from the germline V gene. Trimming cost V 1 base and J 2 bases, with 11 bases left between them. CDR3 region: CASSQALPFNYGYTF. The CDR3 coding sequence is TGTGCCAGCAGCCAAGCTCTCCCTTTCAACTATGGCTACACCTTC.

The chain couples TRBV4-1 to TRBJ2-7, with D possibly matching TRBD2 (6 bases). The CDR3 runs to 14 residues. V was trimmed by 0 bases and J by 4 bases, leaving 10 bases between them. Per germline, CDR1 MGHRA and CDR2 YSYEKL. The CDR3 sequence is CASSQDPGEYEQYF. The CDR3 region has the DNA TGCGCCAGCAGCCAAGATCCGGGGGAGTACGAGCAGTACTTC.

The chain employs TRBV5-6 and TRBJ1-1, with 12 positions matching TRBD1. V lost 6 bases, J lost 5 bases, and 14 bases stayed unmatched. In germline, CDR1 is SGHDT, CDR2 YYEEEE. This CDR3 spans 17 amino acids. As DNA, the CDR3 is TGTGCCAGCACCTCCTTCCCCGGGACAGGGGGCCAGACTGAAGCTTTCTTT. Amino acid sequence: CASTSFPGTGGQTEAFF.

The chain employs TRBV18 and TRBJ1-4; unclear D gene. Trimming took 2 bases from V and 0 from J, leaving 1 base between them. Germline-derived CDR1 and CDR2 are KGHSH and LQKENI. This CDR3 contains 13 residues. CDR3 DNA sequence: TGTGCCAGCTCACCATCAACTAATGAAAAACTGTTTTTT. Its translation: CASSPSTNEKLFF.

This chain uses TRBV6-5 with TRBJ2-7, with a weak D call TRBD1 (5 bases). There are 14 residues in the CDR3. V lost 2 bases, J lost 3 bases, and 11 bases lay in between. Germline CDR1 MNHEY, CDR2 SVGAGI. DNA for the CDR3: TGTGCCAGCAGTTACGTCGGGCAGGGCTACGAGCAGTACTTC. Protein sequence: CASSYVGQGYEQYF.

This rearrangement joins TRBV7-2 to TRBJ1-1, with a weak D call TRBD1 (6 bases). The CDR3 consists of 14 residues. From germline, CDR1 is SGHTA and CDR2 FQGNSA. Trimming left V 6 bases short and J 1 base short, with 12 bases between. CDR3 sequence: CASRPQGKNTEAFF. The CDR3 nucleotides are TGTGCCAGCAGACCTCAGGGGAAGAACACTGAAGCTTTCTTT.

The chain is built from TRBV7-9 and TRBJ1-6; possible D gene TRBD1, 5 bases. The V end lost 6 bases, the J end lost 10 bases, and 10 bases lay between the germline ends. This CDR3 has 12 amino acids. Germline CDR1 and CDR2: SEHNR and FQNEAQ (reference sequence). The CDR3 loop reads CASSTQASPLHF. CDR3 nucleotides: TGTGCCAGCAGTACACAGGCGTCACCCCTCCACTTT.

V usage is TRBV4-3 and J usage is TRBJ1-1; 8 bases are shared with TRBD1. Losses at the gene ends were 1 base for V and 1 base for J; bases not matched to a gene: 11. The CDR3 is 18 amino acids. Per the germline V gene, CDR1 is LGHNA and CDR2 is YSLEER. CDR3 in amino acids: CASSQGSGGAEKNTEAFF. DNA for the CDR3: TGCGCCAGCAGCCAAGGGTCAGGGGGCGCAGAAAAGAACACTGAAGCTTTCTTT.

The rearrangement joins TRBV5-5 to TRBJ2-3; 9 bases map to TRBD1. J gave up 10 bases and V 0 bases, and 15 bases lay outside the gene matches. Germline CDR1 and CDR2: SGHKS and YYEKEE (reference sequence). The CDR3 loop spans 17 amino acids. CDR3 loop: CASSLVLGTGSGLAQYF. CDR3 bases: TGTGCCAGCAGCTTGGTTTTGGGGACAGGGAGTGGCTTGGCGCAGTATTTT. Drawing the rest from reference TRBV5-5 and TRBJ2-3, the complete variable domain is DAGVTQSPTHLIKTRGQQVTLRCSPISGHKSVSWYQQVLGQGPQFIFQYYEKEERGRGNFPDRFSARQFPNYSSELNVNALLLGDSALYLCASSLVLGTGSGLAQYFGPGTRLTVL.

The CDR3 coding sequence is TGTGCCAGCAGTAAGGAGGGTCGTGAAAAACTGTTTTTT. Translating gives CASSKEGREKLFF. The rearrangement links TRBV2 to TRBJ1-4; no clear D. V lost 5 bases and J lost 7, with 11 bases in between. The CDR3 consists of 13 residues. Germline CDR1 SNHLY, CDR2 FYNNEI.

The gene calls are TRBV10-3 and TRBJ1-1; D ambiguous. The V end lost 2 bases, the J end lost 11 bases, and 15 bases lay between the germline ends. From germline, CDR1 is ENHRY and CDR2 SYGVKD. This CDR3 spans 13 amino acids. The CDR3 region has the DNA TGTGCCATCAGTGAGGCGGGCTCTCCCATGGCTTTCTTT. This encodes CAISEAGSPMAFF.

The V gene is TRBV6-5, the J gene TRBJ2-1; 8 nucleotides agree with TRBD1. V lost 5 bases to trimming and J lost 8 bases; unmatched junction nucleotides: 11. Germline lookup yields CDR1 MNHEY and CDR2 SVGAGI. This CDR3 comprises 15 residues. The CDR3 bases are TGTGCCAGCAGTCCCTCCCAGGGGGCGGTCGATGAGCAGTTCTTC. Protein sequence: CASSPSQGAVDEQFF.

V gene TRBV5-1 combines with J gene TRBJ1-2; D possibly corresponds to TRBD1 (5 bases). The germline CDR1 and CDR2 sequences are SGHRS and YFSETQ. The CDR3 sequence is 12 residues long. The germline V and J ends were trimmed by 4 bases and 14 bases, with 18 bases remaining between them. The CDR3 DNA sequence: TGCGCCAGCAGCGTCCGGGACGGGGGGATGACCTTC. Translating it yields CASSVRDGGMTF.

This chain joins TRBV11-2 and TRBJ1-1; D is perhaps TRBD1 (5 bases). V was clipped by 0 bases and J by 2 bases, with 19 bases between them. The CDR3 extends over 18 amino acids. The V gene's germline CDR1 is SGHAT and CDR2 FQNNGV. The CDR3 region has the DNA TGTGCCAGCAGCTTAGAGGCTGGGTCAGGGAGCTTAAACACTGAAGCTTTCTTT. Protein: CASSLEAGSGSLNTEAFF.

The chain combines TRBV11-2 with TRBJ1-2; D remains ambiguous. Germline CDR1 and CDR2: SGHAT and FQNNGV. The CDR3 runs 15 residues. The V gene lost 4 bases and the J gene lost 7 bases, with 19 bases spanning the gap. CDR3 nucleotide sequence: TGTGCCAGCAGCTCCTATTCGACAAGGCAGGCTGGCTACACCTTC. This codes for CASSSYSTRQAGYTF.

A word on this clone: The sample holds other DNA sequences that translate to the same CDR3. This sequence joins TRBV19 and TRBJ1-1; D gene unclear. The CDR3 is 14 amino acids. Germline values: CDR1 LNHDA, CDR2 SQIVND (reference sequence). V was clipped by 1 base and J by 2 bases, with 8 bases between them. CDR3 nucleotide sequence: TGTGCCAGTAGTATAGTGGGAACCAACACTGAAGCTTTCTTT. Translating it yields CASSIVGTNTEAFF.

The J gene is TRBJ1-5, the V gene TRBV6-1; D may be TRBD1 (5 bases). The CDR3 is 16 residues long. The V gene's germline CDR1 is MNHNS and CDR2 SASEGT. Trimming took off 4 bases at V and 2 bases at J, with 15 bases between the two ends. The CDR3 sequence is CASSATSGVRNQPQHF. CDR3 nucleotide sequence: TGTGCCAGCAGTGCCACATCGGGGGTACGCAATCAGCCCCAGCATTTT.

The CDR3 reads CASSPDRAYTF. The CDR3, as DNA: TGTGCCAGCAGCCCCGACCGGGCCTACACCTTC. The chain is built from TRBV11-2 and TRBJ1-2; D is undetermined. CDR1 and CDR2 (germline): SGHAT, FQNNGV. Trimming removed 5 bases from V and 10 bases from J, with 11 bases in between. CDR3 length: 11 residues.